This T cell receptor beta chain was found in a study of healthy donors' naive CD4 and CD8 T cells. The V and J ends lost 6 bases and 8 bases, in that order; junction bases with no gene match: 10. The CDR3 has 15 amino acids. Starting from roughly 0.45 ug of total RNA, TCR libraries were made with linear amplification. TCRdb re-analysed the reads in MiXCR, keeping a single row per CDR3 protein. Of 150,000 to 200,000 distinct CDR3 sequences in the sample, around 80% were seen once. Input material: naive CD4+ and CD8+ T cells sorted from blood, pooled from several donors. This sequence was found in a pool of human donors in good health; the sample pools cells from several healthy donors. This chain links TRBV12-3 or TRBV12-4 with TRBJ1-6; 7 positions match TRBD1. The CDR3 DNA follows: TGTGCCAGCAGCCCTAGGACAGGAAGGGATTCACCCCTCCACTTT. Protein product: CASSPRTGRDSPLHF.